Below, 30 T cell receptor beta chains from the same sample are listed, as sequenced in a study of T cell responses to AZD1222 COVID-19 vaccine. Sequencing was performed with immunoSEQ multiplex PCR; in TCRdb, only in-frame clones are kept and a portion is missing. In the table there are 75,000 to 100,000 clones, roughly 90% of which are singletons. The sequenced sample was peripheral blood, obtained on day 0 of AZD1222 vaccination. These receptors were obtained from an adult in good health.

CDR3 bases: TGTGCCAGCAGCCAAGACGAGGGGACGCAGTTCTTC. This translates into CASSQDEGTQFF. J is TRBJ2-1 and V is TRBV14; D possibly uses TRBD1 or TRBD2 (5 bases each). CDR3 length: 12 residues. Germline V gene lookup returns CDR1 SGHDN and CDR2 FVKESK. Trimming cost V 0 bases and J 12 bases, with 9 bases left between them.

V and J are TRBV29-1 and TRBJ2-6, with 11 bases that match TRBD2. Germline CDR1 is SQVTM and CDR2 is ANQGSEA. The CDR3 length is 18 residues. The V and J ends lost 5 bases and 0 bases, in that order; junction bases with no gene match: 9. The CDR3: CSVRTPGLADSGANVLTF. CDR3 in DNA: TGCAGCGTTCGAACTCCGGGACTAGCGGACTCTGGGGCCAACGTCCTGACTTTC. The variable domain in full, completed from reference TRBV29-1 and TRBJ2-6, reads SAVISQKPSRDICQRGTSLTIQCQVDSQVTMMFWYRQQPGQSLTLIATANQGSEATYESGFVIDKFPISRPNLTFSTLTVSNMSPEDSSIYLCSVRTPGLADSGANVLTFGAGSRLTVL.

The V and J genes are TRBV7-2 and TRBJ2-2; D not resolved. The CDR3 is made up of 14 amino acids. Germline V gene lookup returns CDR1 SGHTA and CDR2 FQGNSA. V was trimmed by 2 bases and J by 3 bases, leaving 7 bases between them. The CDR3 spells CASSLFEDTGELFF. The CDR3 coding sequence is TGTGCCAGCAGCTTATTCGAGGACACCGGGGAGCTGTTTTTT.

J is TRBJ2-7 and V is TRBV27; 7 bases align to TRBD2. J was trimmed by 4 bases and V by 0 bases; bases with no gene match: 6. CDR1 is MNHEY and CDR2 is SMNVEV in the germline V gene (reference sequence). This CDR3 is built from 15 residues. CDR3 DNA: TGTGCCAGCAGTTTATCCCACCTAGCGGATTACGAGCAGTACTTC. It specifies CASSLSHLADYEQYF.

This clone is a singleton in its sample. The chain recombines TRBV18 with TRBJ2-1; D ambiguous. Germline-derived CDR1 and CDR2 are KGHSH and LQKENI. The CDR3 spans 15 residues. V was shortened by 3 bases and J by 0 bases, with 9 bases between the two germline ends. Written as DNA, the CDR3 is TGTGCCAGCTCACCGGCGGCCCACTCCTACAATGAGCAGTTCTTC. Protein sequence: CASSPAAHSYNEQFF.

V and J are TRBV27 and TRBJ1-4; 10 bases fit TRBD1. With 7 bases clipped from V and 8 bases from J, the junction kept 10 bases outside the gene matches. The CDR3 length is 15 residues. Germline values: CDR1 MNHEY, CDR2 SMNVEV (reference sequence). In DNA form, the CDR3 reads TGTGCCAGCACCACAAGACAGGGGGCCGGGGAAAAACTGTTTTTT. Translated, it gives CASTTRQGAGEKLFF.

The rearrangement links TRBV5-5 to TRBJ2-3; D is unclear. Trimming took off 1 base at V and 2 bases at J, with 11 bases between the two ends. CDR3 size: 15 residues. Germline-derived CDR1 and CDR2 are SGHKS and YYEKEE (reference sequence). CDR3 protein: CASSLPGRTTDTQYF. In nucleotides, the CDR3 is TGTGCCAGCAGCTTGCCTGGGCGAACCACAGATACGCAGTATTTT.

The J gene is TRBJ1-2, the V gene TRBV30, with a possible D match to TRBD1 (5 bases). Trimming removed 5 bases at V and 6 bases at J, with 16 bases between. This CDR3 has 13 residues. CDR1 and CDR2 from the germline V gene are GTSNPN and SVGIG (reference sequence). The DNA for the CDR3 is TGTGCCTGGGCCCCCGAAAGGGACCATGGCTACACCTTC. Protein product: CAWAPERDHGYTF.

The chain is built from TRBV11-2 and TRBJ2-7, with D unclear. This CDR3 has 12 amino acids. Germline values: CDR1 SGHAT, CDR2 FQNNGV. V lost 2 bases to trimming and J lost 1 base, with 3 bases between them. Here the CDR3 DNA reads TGTGCCAGCAGCTTACTTTCCTACGAGCAGTACTTC. Translating it yields CASSLLSYEQYF.

This chain joins TRBV2 and TRBJ2-3; 11 nucleotides line up with TRBD2. The junction had 4 bases not matched to a gene; V was cut back by 2 bases and J by 0 bases. CDR1 is SNHLY and CDR2 is FYNNEI in the germline V gene. The CDR3 extends over 17 amino acids. The CDR3 DNA is TGTGCCAGCAGTGAACTAGCGGGAGGTTCCAGCACAGATACGCAGTATTTT. It specifies CASSELAGGSSTDTQYF.

This chain joins TRBV9 and TRBJ2-7, with D possibly being TRBD1 or TRBD2 (6 bases each). V dropped 3 bases and J dropped 5 bases, with 15 bases sitting between them. The V gene's germline CDR1 is SGDLS and CDR2 YYNGEE. The CDR3 is 14 amino acids. CDR3 loop: CASSARKGGDEQYF. Written as DNA, the CDR3 is TGTGCCAGCAGCGCCAGAAAGGGGGGCGACGAGCAGTACTTC.

The rearrangement joins TRBV29-1 to TRBJ1-1, with 8 nucleotides matching TRBD1. The germline gives CDR1 SQVTM, CDR2 ANQGSEA. The CDR3 covers 13 residues. With 6 bases clipped from V and 5 bases from J, the junction kept 8 bases outside the gene matches. CDR3 residues: CSVARQGRTEAFF. The CDR3 DNA reads as TGCAGCGTGGCCCGACAGGGGAGGACTGAAGCTTTCTTT. The full variable domain, rest sourced from reference TRBV29-1 and TRBJ1-1, is SAVISQKPSRDICQRGTSLTIQCQVDSQVTMMFWYRQQPGQSLTLIATANQGSEATYESGFVIDKFPISRPNLTFSTLTVSNMSPEDSSIYLCSVARQGRTEAFFGQGTRLTVV.

The rearrangement links TRBV6-5 to TRBJ2-7; maybe TRBD2 (6 bases). Germline-derived CDR1 and CDR2 are MNHEY and SVGAGI. The CDR3 contains 10 residues. Trimming stripped 7 bases from V and 7 bases from J, with 8 bases between. CDR3 DNA sequence: TGTGCCAGCATTGCGGGGGAGCAGTACTTC. Its protein product is CASIAGEQYF.

This chain connects TRBV30 to TRBJ1-5; 7 bases line up with TRBD1. Trimming cost V 1 base and J 9 bases; bases outside gene matches: 12. Germline V gene data show CDR1 as GTSNPN and CDR2 as SVGIG (reference sequence). The CDR3 length is 15 residues. CDR3 sequence (DNA): TGTGCCTGGAGTGGTAGGGACAGCCTTCACGCGCCCCAGCATTTT. Translating gives CAWSGRDSLHAPQHF.

The chain links TRBV11-3 to TRBJ2-2; 7 bases agree with TRBD2. With 3 bases clipped from V and 0 bases from J, the junction kept 4 bases outside the gene matches. Per germline, CDR1 SGHNT and CDR2 YENEEA. The CDR3 loop spans 16 amino acids. CDR3 sequence (DNA): TGTGCCAGCAGCTTTAGCGGGTCGTCGAACACCGGGGAGCTGTTTTTT. Translating gives CASSFSGSSNTGELFF.

The gene calls are TRBV6-5 and TRBJ1-1; D is uncertain. This CDR3 region has 13 residues. Trimming stripped 5 bases from V and 0 bases from J, with 7 bases between. Germline values: CDR1 MNHEY, CDR2 SVGAGI. CDR3 region: CASSLSVNTEAFF. The DNA for the CDR3 is TGTGCCAGCAGTCTTTCAGTGAACACTGAAGCTTTCTTT.

This clone was observed a handful of times. V usage is TRBV6-1 and J usage is TRBJ2-3, with unresolved D. Germline V gene lookup returns CDR1 MNHNS and CDR2 SASEGT. The CDR3 spans 17 residues. V lost 1 base, J lost 0 bases, and 14 bases lay in between. The CDR3 DNA reads as TGTGCCAGCAGTGAAGATCGGGCGGACCGAAGCACAGATACGCAGTATTTT. Its translation: CASSEDRADRSTDTQYF.

The genes are TRBV7-2 and TRBJ2-3; perhaps D is TRBD1 or TRBD2 (5 bases each). Germline-derived CDR1 and CDR2 are SGHTA and FQGNSA. The V end was cut by 2 bases, the J end by 2 bases, with 8 bases between. CDR3 size: 14 residues. The CDR3 is CASSLRGVTDTQYF. The CDR3 DNA follows: TGTGCCAGCAGCTTAAGGGGAGTCACAGATACGCAGTATTTT.

This clone was detected only once. The CDR3 protein is CASGSSGQMLEAFF. CDR3 sequence (DNA): TGTGCTAGTGGTTCATCGGGACAGATGCTTGAAGCTTTCTTT. The J gene is TRBJ1-1, the V gene TRBV12-5; 7 bases map to TRBD1. The CDR3 runs 14 residues. After removal of 4 bases from V and 7 bases from J, the junction contained 9 bases not matched to a gene. Germline assignment: CDR1 LGHNT and CDR2 FRNRAP.

This clone is a singleton in its sample. This chain links TRBV5-1 with TRBJ2-1; 11 positions match TRBD2. After removal of 1 base from V and 6 bases from J, the junction contained 0 bases not matched to a gene. This CDR3 has 14 residues. Germline V lookup: CDR1 SGHRS, CDR2 YFSETQ. CDR3 sequence reads: CASSLTSGSNEQFF. In nucleotides, the CDR3 is TGCGCCAGCAGCTTGACTAGCGGGAGCAATGAGCAGTTCTTC. Full variable domain (outside the CDR3, taken from reference TRBV5-1 and TRBJ2-1): KAGVTQTPRYLIKTRGQQVTLSCSPISGHRSVSWYQQTPGQGLQFLFEYFSETQRNKGNFPGRFSGRQFSNSRSEMNVSTLELGDSALYLCASSLTSGSNEQFFGPGTRLTVL.

The chain is built from TRBV5-1 and TRBJ2-1, with D tentatively TRBD1 (7 bases). Trimming took off 0 bases at V and 9 bases at J, with 13 bases between the two ends. Looked up from germline, CDR1 is SGHRS and CDR2 is YFSETQ. CDR3 length: 14 residues. The CDR3 nucleotides read TGCGCCAGCAGCTTGGGGAGACAGGGAGGTGAGCAGTTCTTC. Its protein is CASSLGRQGGEQFF.

V is TRBV5-1 and J is TRBJ2-3; no definite D call. The CDR3 is 14 residues long. CDR1 is SGHRS and CDR2 is YFSETQ in the germline V gene. V was shortened by 0 bases and J by 3 bases, with 8 bases between the two germline ends. The CDR3: CASSLAIGTDTQYF. In DNA, the CDR3 is TGCGCCAGCAGCTTGGCCATAGGAACAGATACGCAGTATTTT.

J is TRBJ1-1 and V is TRBV5-1; possibly TRBD1 for D (6 bases). The V gene lost 1 base and the J gene lost 2 bases, with 18 bases spanning the gap. Germline V gives CDR1 SGHRS, CDR2 YFSETQ. The CDR3 totals 17 residues. The CDR3 nucleotides are TGCGCCAGCAGCTTGTGGGGTCGACAGGATCGTAACACTGAAGCTTTCTTT. Translating gives CASSLWGRQDRNTEAFF.

V and J are TRBV15 and TRBJ1-5; 11 bases match TRBD1. Trimming took 5 bases from V and 4 from J; bases not matched to a gene: 4. This CDR3 comprises 15 residues. From germline, CDR1 is LNHNV and CDR2 YYDKDF (reference sequence). The CDR3 protein is CATSVDRGRNQPQHF. In nucleotides, the CDR3 is TGTGCCACCAGCGTGGACAGGGGGCGAAATCAGCCCCAGCATTTT.

V and J are TRBV6-6 and TRBJ2-7; the D is unclear. V lost 7 bases and J lost 1, with 11 bases in between. CDR1 MNHNY and CDR2 SVGAGI come from the germline V gene (reference sequence). The CDR3 contains 13 residues. The CDR3 here is CASIRGVSYEQYF. CDR3 coding DNA: TGTGCCAGCATACGTGGAGTTTCCTACGAGCAGTACTTC.

The chain recombines TRBV5-4 with TRBJ1-1; 7 bases are a match to TRBD1. CDR3 length: 15 amino acids. V lost 4 bases and J lost 2; bases outside the gene matches: 8. The germline CDR1 and CDR2 sequences are SGHNT and YYREEE (reference sequence). CDR3 region: CASSPTRTGNTEAFF. The CDR3 bases are TGTGCCAGCAGCCCGACCCGGACAGGCAACACTGAAGCTTTCTTT.

J is TRBJ1-1 and V is TRBV2, with D possibly matching TRBD1 (6 bases). V was cut by 5 bases and J by 3 bases, with 13 bases left in between. The CDR3 is 14 residues long. Germline loops: CDR1 SNHLY, CDR2 FYNNEI. CDR3 sequence reads: CASSKQGRDTEAFF. The CDR3 DNA follows: TGTGCCAGCAGTAAACAGGGTCGTGACACTGAAGCTTTCTTT.

This chain connects TRBV6-5 to TRBJ1-5; tentative D call: TRBD1 (5 bases). The germline V gene has CDR1 MNHEY and CDR2 SVGAGI. The CDR3 consists of 14 residues. V lost 10 bases and J lost 0, with 13 bases in between. The CDR3 nucleotides are TGTGCCACCTCGATCGGGACTAGCAATCAGCCCCAGCATTTT. The encoded protein is CATSIGTSNQPQHF.

The chain is built from TRBV19 and TRBJ2-6, with 12 bases lining up with TRBD1. This CDR3 has 22 residues. The V segment lost 0 bases and the J segment 4 bases; nucleotides outside the gene matches: 16. The V gene's germline CDR1 is LNHDA and CDR2 SQIVND (reference sequence). This CDR3 reads CASSIDLLMGQGARAGANVLTF. The CDR3 bases are TGTGCCAGTAGTATAGATCTATTGATGGGACAGGGGGCGCGAGCGGGGGCCAACGTCCTGACTTTC.

This chain links TRBV18 with TRBJ1-1; 8 bases align to TRBD1. With 1 base clipped from V and 4 bases from J, the junction kept 5 bases outside the gene matches. Per germline, CDR1 KGHSH and CDR2 LQKENI. The length of the CDR3 is 15 residues. Here the CDR3 DNA reads TGTGCCAGCTCACCACAATCAGGGGGCATCACTGAAGCTTTCTTT. It specifies CASSPQSGGITEAFF.